The 10 T cell receptor beta chains presented below share a single source sample, sequenced in a study of T cell responses to AZD1222 COVID-19 vaccine. Produced via immunoSEQ multiplex PCR; TCRdb's table is partial and in-frame only. The data show 96,000 or so clones, roughly 88% seen once. The sequencing here drew on peripheral blood, taken on day 0 of AZD1222 vaccination. These receptors all stem from an adult in good health.

This chain uses TRBV24-1 with TRBJ2-1, with D perhaps matching TRBD1 (5 bases). This CDR3 region has 16 residues. Germline CDR1 KGHDR, CDR2 SFDVKD. Deletions cut 0 bases from V and 1 base from J, with 9 bases between. The CDR3 bases are TGTGCCACCAGTGATTTGCAGGGAAGGTCCTACAATGAGCAGTTCTTC. Translation: CATSDLQGRSYNEQFF.

In its sample, this clone was seen once. This chain links TRBV9 with TRBJ1-6, with 11 positions matching TRBD1. Germline values: CDR1 SGDLS, CDR2 YYNGEE. CDR3 length: 15 residues. V lost 4 bases and J lost 10; bases outside the gene matches: 7. The chain's CDR3 is CASSPTGQGGSPLHF. In DNA form, the CDR3 reads TGTGCCAGCAGCCCAACGGGACAGGGGGGATCACCCCTCCACTTT.

The chain has TRBV11-2 and TRBJ1-1, with D hard to call. V was shortened by 6 bases and J by 8 bases, with 10 bases between the two germline ends. The length of the CDR3 is 11 residues. Germline CDR1 is SGHAT and CDR2 is FQNNGV. CDR3 DNA: TGTGCCAGCAGGATAGTACGAGAAGCTTTCTTT. It encodes CASRIVREAFF.

DNA of the CDR3: TGTGCCAGCAGCGGGACAGGGGTGACCTACGAGCAGTACTTC. It translates to CASSGTGVTYEQYF. The chain combines TRBV6-5 with TRBJ2-7, with 10 bases that match TRBD1. V shed 6 bases and J 2 bases; nucleotides not matched to a gene: 4. The germline CDR1 and CDR2 sequences are MNHEY and SVGAGI. The CDR3 length is 14 residues.

The chain recombines TRBV19 with TRBJ1-5; D possibly corresponds to TRBD1 (5 bases). The CDR3 runs 16 residues. Germline V gene data show CDR1 as LNHDA and CDR2 as SQIVND (reference sequence). V was cut by 4 bases and J by 5 bases, with 18 bases left in between. DNA of the CDR3: TGTGCCAGTAGTAAACCGGGAACAGGACGCTATCAGCCCCAGCATTTT. It is translated as CASSKPGTGRYQPQHF. The whole variable domain, remainder taken from reference TRBV19 and TRBJ1-5, is DGGITQSPKYLFRKEGQNVTLSCEQNLNHDAMYWYRQDPGQGLRLIYYSQIVNDFQKGDIAEGYSVSREKKESFPLTVTSAQKNPTAFYLCASSKPGTGRYQPQHFGDGTRLSIL.

This chain joins TRBV12-3 or TRBV12-4 and TRBJ2-7; D is ambiguous. Trimming shortened V by 5 bases and J by 6 bases, and 11 bases separated the two germline ends. The CDR3 sequence is 12 residues long. CDR3 in amino acids: CASSLVSIEQYF. The CDR3 nucleotides are TGTGCCAGCAGTCTGGTATCGATCGAGCAGTACTTC.

This chain joins TRBV4-3 and TRBJ2-2; TRBD2 matches 10 bases. Germline V gives CDR1 LGHNA, CDR2 YSLEER. Germline trimming cut 1 base from V and 1 base from J; bases unmatched to any gene: 0. This CDR3 has 16 amino acids. The CDR3 loop is CASSQVAGGNTGELFF. CDR3 sequence (DNA): TGCGCCAGCAGCCAAGTAGCGGGAGGGAACACCGGGGAGCTGTTTTTT.

This chain links TRBV3-1 (or the pseudogene TRBV3-2) with TRBJ2-5; tentative D call: TRBD2 (6 bases). The CDR3 has 15 amino acids. CDR1 and CDR2 from the germline V gene are LGHDT and YNNKEL (reference sequence). Trimming took 0 bases from V and 4 from J, leaving 12 bases between them. CDR3 nucleotide sequence: TGTGCCAGCAGCCAAGAGCAGGGAGGTGGAGAGACCCAGTACTTC. Translated: CASSQEQGGGETQYF.

The chain is built from TRBV30 and TRBJ2-2; 9 bases fit TRBD1. J gave up 4 bases and V 2 bases, and 14 bases lay outside the gene matches. Germline loops: CDR1 GTSNPN, CDR2 SVGIG (reference sequence). CDR3 length: 18 residues. CDR3 residues: CAWSMDPSGTGTTGELFF. Here the CDR3 DNA reads TGTGCCTGGAGTATGGACCCCTCCGGGACAGGGACCACCGGGGAGCTGTTTTTT.

This chain connects TRBV15 to TRBJ2-7, with 8 bases lining up with TRBD1. The CDR3 consists of 14 residues. Germline CDR1 is LNHNV and CDR2 is YYDKDF (reference sequence). The V segment lost 0 bases and the J segment 5 bases; nucleotides outside the gene matches: 3. The CDR3, as DNA: TGTGCCACCAGCAGAGACAGGGGGCGTCACGAGCAGTACTTC. Protein: CATSRDRGRHEQYF.